Shown below are 23 T cell receptor beta chains from a single sample sequenced in a study of CXCR3-negative and CXCR3-positive naive CD8 T cells. Study outcomes and limitations: CXCR3-negative naive cells had less hydrophobic TRB CDR3s than did CXCR3-positive naive cells.

Libraries were UMI-labeled 5' RACE TRB cDNA. After re-calling the 5' RACE reads, TCRdb lists one entry per CDR3 protein, DNA absent. This sample's clone table lists approximately 130,000 distinct CDR3 sequences. Their target antigens are unknown. The sample was naive CXCR3+ CD8+ T cells from blood. This sample's subset: CD45RO-CCR7+CD27+CD95- naive CD8+ T cells expressing CXCR3 (TNR3+). These receptors came from a human donor in good health. Some clones in this sample may be carry-over from other donors' samples.

The V and J genes are TRBV28 and TRBJ2-7; lacking DNA, the TRBD2 call made by TCRdb goes unchecked. CDR3 size: 16 residues. Germline CDR1 reads MDHEN; CDR2 reads SYDVKM. CDR3 region: CASSSPRGQSSYEQYF.

The V and J genes are TRBV29-1 and TRBJ1-1; the D call of TRBD1 rests on TCRdb alone, since no DNA is present to check it. This CDR3 has 13 residues. Germline V gene data show CDR1 as SQVTM and CDR2 as ANQGSEA. This chain's CDR3 is CSALRVDDTEAFF.

V is TRBV7-3 and J is TRBJ2-2; TCRdb's D call of TRBD2 is untestable without DNA. The CDR3 is made up of 17 amino acids. From germline, CDR1 is SGHTA and CDR2 FQGTGA. This chain's CDR3 is CASSPNPPGRDTGELFF.

The V and J genes are TRBV29-1 and TRBJ2-1; the TCRdb D gene call, TRBD2, has no DNA to confirm it. There are 15 residues in the CDR3. In germline, CDR1 is SQVTM, CDR2 ANQGSEA. Here the CDR3 reads CSVTNSGSPYNEQFF.

The chain uses TRBV5-5 and TRBJ1-2; with no DNA, the TCRdb D assignment of TRBD1 cannot be verified. The CDR3 runs 13 residues. From germline, CDR1 is SGHKS and CDR2 YYEKEE (reference sequence). This chain's CDR3 is CASSFMPGGDYTF.

The chain joins TRBV3-1 to TRBJ2-7. Germline CDR1 is LGHDT and CDR2 is YNNKEL (reference sequence). CDR3 size: 15 residues. The CDR3 here is CASSQDPGRNYEQYF.

This chain links TRBV5-1 with TRBJ1-1; TCRdb's D call, TRBD1, is unchecked because there is no DNA. Per the germline V gene, CDR1 is SGHRS and CDR2 is YFSETQ. The CDR3 consists of 13 residues. The CDR3 sequence: CASSATGGTEAFF.

The chain recombines TRBV12-3 or TRBV12-4 with TRBJ2-7; with no DNA, the TCRdb D assignment of TRBD1 cannot be verified. The CDR3 totals 13 residues. The CDR3: CASSWTGGSEQYF.

J is TRBJ1-1 and V is TRBV5-6. Germline CDR1 SGHDT, CDR2 YYEEEE. The CDR3 extends over 14 amino acids. The chain's CDR3 is CASSLGDLNTEAFF.

The chain carries TRBV28 and TRBJ2-7; the TCRdb D gene call, TRBD2, has no DNA to confirm it. CDR1 MDHEN and CDR2 SYDVKM come from the germline V gene. The CDR3 contains 17 residues. This CDR3 is CASSPDSGYVAAGEQYF.

The rearrangement joins TRBV6-6 to TRBJ2-3; checking the TCRdb D call of TRBD1 is not possible without DNA. The CDR3 consists of 16 residues. CDR1 and CDR2 (germline): MNHNY, SVGAGI (reference sequence). CDR3 sequence: CASSPTIGQGTDTQYF.

V is TRBV5-6 and J is TRBJ2-7. The germline gives CDR1 SGHDT, CDR2 YYEEEE. The CDR3 extends over 13 amino acids. CDR3 loop: CASSLDRGTEQYF.

This rearrangement joins TRBV28 to TRBJ1-6; TCRdb gives TRBD1 as the D gene, but with no DNA this cannot be confirmed. The CDR3 is 14 amino acids. CDR1 is MDHEN and CDR2 is SYDVKM in the germline V gene. The CDR3 loop reads CASSLSPGNSPLHF.

V is TRBV7-9 and J is TRBJ2-2; without DNA, the TCRdb call of TRBD2 cannot be checked. CDR3 length: 19 residues. Germline CDR1 is SEHNR and CDR2 is FQNEAQ (reference sequence). CDR3 in amino acids: CASSLPLAGGRPNTGELFF.

The CDR3 region is CASSYPDMGQPQHF. The chain is built from TRBV28 and TRBJ1-5; the TCRdb D gene call, TRBD1, has no DNA to confirm it. The germline gives CDR1 MDHEN, CDR2 SYDVKM. CDR3 length: 14 amino acids.

The rearrangement joins TRBV6-5 to TRBJ2-3; TCRdb's D call, TRBD1, is unchecked because there is no DNA. The CDR3 loop spans 14 amino acids. In germline, CDR1 is MNHEY, CDR2 SVGAGI. The CDR3 is CASSYTGGSDTQYF.

The chain employs TRBV20-1 and TRBJ2-1; the TRBD1 assignment by TCRdb is unverifiable without DNA. The V gene's germline CDR1 is DFQATT and CDR2 SNEGSKA (reference sequence). The CDR3 runs 17 residues. CDR3 protein: CSARDIGAELSYNEQFF.

The rearrangement links TRBV6-5 to TRBJ1-5; TCRdb designates TRBD1, a call that cannot be tested without DNA. The germline V gene has CDR1 MNHEY and CDR2 SVGAGI. There are 13 residues in the CDR3. The CDR3 reads CASSLTGGQPQHF.

The chain has TRBV6-6 and TRBJ2-7; no DNA is available, so the TRBD2 call from TCRdb remains unchecked. The CDR3 extends over 16 amino acids. Per germline, CDR1 MNHNY and CDR2 SVGAGI (reference sequence). CDR3 amino acids: CASSFLRDRTRYEQYF.

V usage is TRBV2 and J usage is TRBJ2-7; TCRdb proposes TRBD1, but this gene call is untestable without DNA. This CDR3 comprises 16 residues. In germline, CDR1 is SNHLY, CDR2 FYNNEI. The CDR3 spells CASSRPGAAMPYEQYF.

The chain recombines TRBV29-1 with TRBJ2-7; lacking DNA, the TRBD2 call made by TCRdb goes unchecked. Germline V gene data show CDR1 as SQVTM and CDR2 as ANQGSEA. The CDR3 runs to 15 residues. The CDR3 sequence is CSVPPAPGSSLEQYF.

V gene TRBV15 combines with J gene TRBJ2-2; absent DNA, TCRdb's TRBD1 call cannot be checked. In germline, CDR1 is LNHNV, CDR2 YYDKDF (reference sequence). The CDR3 spans 16 residues. This chain's CDR3 is CATSRVEGASDGELFF. Complete variable domain (other parts from reference TRBV15 and TRBJ2-2): DAMVIQNPRYQVTQFGKPVTLSCSQTLNHNVMYWYQQKSSQAPKLLFHYYDKDFNNEADTPDNFQSRRPNTSFCFLDIRSPGLGDTAMYLCATSRVEGASDGELFFGEGSRLTVL.

This chain connects TRBV4-1 to TRBJ1-5; TCRdb calls TRBD1, which cannot be checked without DNA. The CDR3 is 16 residues long. From germline, CDR1 is MGHRA and CDR2 YSYEKL. The chain's CDR3 is CASSQGDRWGNQPQHF.